The 8 T cell receptor beta chains presented below share a single source sample, sequenced in a study of blood T cell repertoires in COVID-19. The method was immunoSEQ multiplex PCR; TCRdb's version includes in-frame clones alone and lacks a portion of them. The sample carries around 130,000 clones, 85% recorded once. Sample: peripheral blood. These receptor sequences come from a man in his fifties or sixties with acute or convalescent COVID-19.

V usage is TRBV10-3 and J usage is TRBJ2-3, with 12 bases lining up with TRBD2. V was clipped by 5 bases and J by 4 bases; unmatched bases: 7. Germline V gene lookup returns CDR1 ENHRY and CDR2 SYGVKD. The CDR3 length is 16 residues. The CDR3: CAISNRLAGVADTQYF. The DNA for the CDR3 is TGTGCCATCAGTAACAGACTAGCGGGAGTTGCAGATACGCAGTATTTT.

The rearrangement links TRBV30 to TRBJ2-1; TRBD2 matches 8 bases. V lost 3 bases and J lost 2; bases outside the gene matches: 12. This CDR3 is built from 17 residues. Germline V lookup: CDR1 GTSNPN, CDR2 SVGIG (reference sequence). The CDR3 nucleotides read TGTGCCTGGAGCCACATAGAAGGGGGACTAGCCTACAATGAGCAGTTCTTC. Amino acid sequence: CAWSHIEGGLAYNEQFF.

The chain has TRBV15 and TRBJ2-7; 10 nucleotides agree with TRBD2. Trimming cost V 1 base and J 3 bases; bases outside gene matches: 3. The CDR3 is 15 amino acids. The germline V gene has CDR1 LNHNV and CDR2 YYDKDF (reference sequence). CDR3 DNA: TGTGCCACCAGCAGAGGCGCTAGCGGGAGCTACGAGCAGTACTTC. It specifies CATSRGASGSYEQYF.

The chain carries TRBV13 and TRBJ1-1, with D hard to call. The CDR3 spans 15 residues. Trimming shortened V by 5 bases and J by 1 base, and 14 bases separated the two germline ends. Germline values: CDR1 PRHDT, CDR2 FYEKMQ (reference sequence). CDR3 region: CASSLRWGENTEAFF. The CDR3 region has the DNA TGTGCCAGCAGCCTGAGATGGGGAGAGAACACTGAAGCTTTCTTT.

The V gene is TRBV5-1, the J gene TRBJ1-2; D gene uncertain. The CDR3 is 14 residues long. Germline CDR1 reads SGHRS; CDR2 reads YFSETQ. Trimming cost V 0 bases and J 6 bases, with 12 bases left between them. CDR3 sequence (DNA): TGCGCCAGCAGCTTGGATCGGGGATCGAATGGCTACACCTTC. It is translated as CASSLDRGSNGYTF. Supplemented by reference TRBV5-1 and TRBJ1-2, the full variable domain reads KAGVTQTPRYLIKTRGQQVTLSCSPISGHRSVSWYQQTPGQGLQFLFEYFSETQRNKGNFPGRFSGRQFSNSRSEMNVSTLELGDSALYLCASSLDRGSNGYTFGSGTRLTVV.

V and J are TRBV19 and TRBJ2-1; D call uncertain. The CDR3 length is 13 residues. Trimming shortened V by 3 bases and J by 5 bases, and 8 bases separated the two germline ends. Germline V gene data show CDR1 as LNHDA and CDR2 as SQIVND (reference sequence). CDR3 sequence: CASSIQVHNEQFF. CDR3 in DNA: TGTGCCAGTAGTATTCAGGTTCACAATGAGCAGTTCTTC.

V usage is TRBV12-5 and J usage is TRBJ1-3; D might be TRBD1 (6 bases). CDR1 and CDR2 from the germline V gene are LGHNT and FRNRAP. V was clipped by 2 bases and J by 7 bases, with 18 bases between them. CDR3 length: 16 amino acids. DNA for the CDR3: TGTGCTAGTGGTTTGCCGCAGGGGACCGCGGACAACACCATATATTTT. Amino acids: CASGLPQGTADNTIYF. The whole variable domain, remainder taken from reference TRBV12-5 and TRBJ1-3, is DARVTQTPRHKVTEMGQEVTMRCQPILGHNTVFWYRQTMMQGLELLAYFRNRAPLDDSGMPKDRFSAEMPDATLATLKIQPSEPRDSAVYFCASGLPQGTADNTIYFGEGSWLTVV.

V and J are TRBV27 and TRBJ1-3, with D hard to call. Germline V gives CDR1 MNHEY, CDR2 SMNVEV (reference sequence). V was cut by 5 bases and J by 3 bases, with 8 bases left in between. The CDR3 spans 13 residues. The CDR3 spells CASSPLFGNTIYF. The CDR3 region has the DNA TGTGCCAGCAGTCCCCTATTTGGAAACACCATATATTTT.